These 22 T cell receptor beta chains originate from one sample sequenced in a study of response to subunit inactivated influenza vaccine. TCRdb reprocessed the RT-PCR reads via MiXCR and lists one record per CDR3 protein. The sample records some 800,000 distinct CDR3 sequences, 21% being singletons. Sequenced material: PBMCs from blood, taken 4 to 6 days after vaccination. The receptors stem from a man aged 50-60 years who received an inactivated influenza vaccine.

A remark on this clonotype: At one end, the junction sequence differs from germline, possibly due to a read error. The CDR3 bases are TGTGCCACCAGCGGAGAGACAGGGTCCAATGGCTACACCTTC. It specifies CATSGETGSNGYTF. This sequence joins TRBV15 and TRBJ1-2, with TRBD1 identical over 7 bases. The CDR3 consists of 14 residues. Germline lookup yields CDR1 LNHNV and CDR2 YYDKDF (reference sequence).

This clonotype has a handful of counts. The CDR3 sequence is CASSQQYTGELFF. The CDR3 coding sequence is TGTGCCAGCAGTCAACAGTACACCGGGGAGCTGTTTTTT. The gene calls are TRBV6-4 and TRBJ2-2, with unresolved D. Trimming removed 5 bases from V and 3 bases from J, with 7 bases in between. The CDR3 length is 13 residues. The germline V gene has CDR1 MRHNA and CDR2 SNTAGT.

The sample holds a few counts of this clonotype. The chain couples TRBV9 to TRBJ1-2; 8 bases match TRBD1. With V trimmed by 0 bases and J by 4 bases, 5 bases remained unmatched. The CDR3 covers 15 residues. Germline CDR1 and CDR2: SGDLS and YYNGEE. CDR3 loop: CASSVGAGTGYGYTF. CDR3 in DNA: TGTGCCAGCAGCGTAGGGGCGGGGACAGGCTATGGCTACACCTTC.

The table lists this clonotype with many counts. The chain employs TRBV27 and TRBJ2-5, with D possibly being TRBD1 (5 bases). The CDR3 sequence is 14 residues long. With 4 bases removed from V and 0 bases from J, the gap between germline ends came to 9 bases. Per germline, CDR1 MNHEY and CDR2 SMNVEV (reference sequence). The CDR3 nucleotides are TGTGCCAGCAGTTCCCAGGGCTACCAAGAGACCCAGTACTTC. The encoded protein is CASSSQGYQETQYF.

The chain joins TRBV12-3 or TRBV12-4 to TRBJ1-2; D gene uncertain. Trimming took 4 bases from V and 8 from J, leaving 14 bases between them. CDR3 size: 13 residues. The DNA for the CDR3 is TGTGCCAGCAGTTCGACGGGAGACTGGGGCTACACCTTC. Protein sequence: CASSSTGDWGYTF.

This clonotype was seen more than once but under ten times. The rearrangement uses TRBV15 and TRBJ1-2; D is perhaps TRBD1 (6 bases). Trimming removed 8 bases at V and 7 bases at J, with 17 bases between. This CDR3 is 13 amino acids long. The germline V gene has CDR1 LNHNV and CDR2 YYDKDF (reference sequence). CDR3 bases: TGTGCCACCTCGTTGCAGGGGAAGGCTGGCTACACCTTC. This sequence encodes CATSLQGKAGYTF. The full variable domain, rest sourced from reference TRBV15 and TRBJ1-2, is DAMVIQNPRYQVTQFGKPVTLSCSQTLNHNVMYWYQQKSSQAPKLLFHYYDKDFNNEADTPDNFQSRRPNTSFCFLDIRSPGLGDTAMYLCATSLQGKAGYTFGSGTRLTVV.

This chain connects TRBV7-2 to TRBJ1-1; D not certain. Germline CDR1 SGHTA, CDR2 FQGNSA. The V end lost 3 bases, the J end lost 1 base, and 15 bases lay between the germline ends. The CDR3 runs to 16 residues. DNA for the CDR3: TGTGCCAGCAGCTTGTCATCGATGCTTGAGAACACTGAAGCTTTCTTT. As protein: CASSLSSMLENTEAFF.

In its sample, this clonotype was seen a few times. The genes are TRBV11-1 and TRBJ2-7; TRBD2 matches 9 bases. Germline lookup yields CDR1 SGHAT and CDR2 FQDESV (reference sequence). This CDR3 contains 15 residues. J gave up 5 bases and V 5 bases, and 10 bases lay outside the gene matches. The CDR3 here is CASSLLSGSVDEQYF. CDR3 coding DNA: TGTGCCAGCAGCCTTCTTAGCGGGAGCGTCGACGAGCAGTACTTC.

The chain uses TRBV5-5 and TRBJ2-7, with 10 positions matching TRBD1. Germline CDR1 SGHKS, CDR2 YYEKEE (reference sequence). The CDR3 length is 15 residues. V shed 0 bases, J shed 3 bases, and the junction held 3 bases outside the gene matches. CDR3: CASSLGGTGVYEQYF. The CDR3 nucleotides read TGTGCCAGCAGCTTGGGCGGGACAGGGGTCTACGAGCAGTACTTC.

This clonotype was recorded only once. The CDR3 here is CASSKGLGQGAYEQYF. The CDR3 DNA reads TGTGCCAGCAGCAAAGGACTAGGACAGGGTGCCTACGAGCAGTACTTC. This sequence joins TRBV9 and TRBJ2-7, with D possibly being TRBD1 (8 bases). CDR1 is SGDLS, CDR2 YYNGEE, per germline. Trimming pared 4 bases from V and 2 bases from J, leaving 19 bases between. This CDR3 has 16 amino acids.

This clonotype has a handful of counts. This chain connects TRBV10-3 to TRBJ2-3; TRBD2 is a possible D gene (6 bases). Trimming removed 0 bases from V and 4 bases from J, with 14 bases in between. Germline V gene lookup returns CDR1 ENHRY and CDR2 SYGVKD. The CDR3 spans 16 residues. The CDR3 DNA follows: TGTGCCATCAGTGAGTCGATCCGGGACTCCCCAGATACGCAGTATTTT. It translates to CAISESIRDSPDTQYF.

This clonotype appeared a few times. The chain couples TRBV24-1 to TRBJ2-3; D call uncertain. CDR1 is KGHDR and CDR2 is SFDVKD in the germline V gene. This CDR3 region has 14 residues. V dropped 0 bases and J dropped 1 base, with 4 bases sitting between them. CDR3 sequence: CATSDLRGTDTQYF. The CDR3 DNA follows: TGTGCCACCAGTGATTTGAGGGGCACAGATACGCAGTATTTT.

J is TRBJ2-4 and V is TRBV12-3 or TRBV12-4; D is unclear. V dropped 8 bases and J dropped 10 bases, with 24 bases sitting between them. CDR3 size: 15 residues. The CDR3 reads CASGTLPGLSDIQYF. In nucleotides, the CDR3 is TGTGCCAGCGGTACTCTACCGGGCCTGTCTGATATTCAGTACTTC.

This clonotype has just a few counts. The gene calls are TRBV20-1 and TRBJ2-2, with 9 bases lining up with TRBD2. This CDR3 is 17 amino acids long. Germline CDR1 reads DFQATT; CDR2 reads SNEGSKA (reference sequence). Trimming took 1 base from V and 0 from J; bases not matched to a gene: 6. The CDR3 sequence is CSARGIAGAANTGELFF. CDR3 nucleotide sequence: TGCAGTGCTAGAGGGATAGCGGGGGCCGCGAACACCGGGGAGCTGTTTTTT.

This clonotype was counted once. The rearrangement joins TRBV5-1 to TRBJ2-4, with D possibly matching TRBD2 (6 bases). CDR1 and CDR2 (germline): SGHRS, YFSETQ. V lost 3 bases and J lost 6, with 16 bases in between. The CDR3 length is 15 residues. This CDR3 is CASSSDGGIRNIQYF. As DNA, the CDR3 is TGCGCCAGCAGCTCCGACGGAGGGATTAGAAACATTCAGTACTTC. Full variable domain (outside the CDR3, taken from reference TRBV5-1 and TRBJ2-4): KAGVTQTPRYLIKTRGQQVTLSCSPISGHRSVSWYQQTPGQGLQFLFEYFSETQRNKGNFPGRFSGRQFSNSRSEMNVSTLELGDSALYLCASSSDGGIRNIQYFGAGTRLSVL.

This clonotype was detected only a few times. The rearrangement joins TRBV20-1 to TRBJ2-2, with D perhaps TRBD1 (6 bases). Germline V gives CDR1 DFQATT, CDR2 SNEGSKA (reference sequence). The CDR3 runs 14 residues. V shed 3 bases and J shed 5 bases, with 13 bases lying between them. CDR3 in DNA: TGCAGTGCTAGTGTGGCTAGGGGGACCGGGGAGCTGTTTTTT. Translating it yields CSASVARGTGELFF.

This clonotype was picked up a small number of times. The genes are TRBV2 and TRBJ2-1; D is ambiguous. Trimming stripped 3 bases from V and 8 bases from J, with 8 bases between. The CDR3 totals 12 residues. Germline V CDR1 and CDR2: SNHLY, FYNNEI. In DNA, the CDR3 is TGTGCCAGCAGTGACACTGTCCATGAGCAGTTCTTC. Its protein is CASSDTVHEQFF. The full variable domain, completed using reference TRBV2 and TRBJ2-1, is EPEVTQTPSHQVTQMGQEVILRCVPISNHLYFYWYRQILGQKVEFLVSFYNNEISEKSEIFDDQFSVERPDGSNFTLKIRSTKLEDSAMYFCASSDTVHEQFFGPGTRLTVL.

The chain employs TRBV28 and TRBJ2-6, with TRBD2 identical over 8 bases. The ends lost 5 bases at V and 5 bases at J; junction bases unmatched: 14. Germline V CDR1 and CDR2: MDHEN, SYDVKM. This CDR3 comprises 18 residues. The CDR3 protein is CASSPPTPRGGRANVLTF. CDR3 DNA sequence: TGTGCCAGCAGTCCCCCCACCCCCCGGGGGGGTAGGGCCAACGTCCTGACTTTC. The entire variable domain, with the rest obtained from reference TRBV28 and TRBJ2-6, is as follows: DVKVTQSSRYLVKRTGEKVFLECVQDMDHENMFWYRQDPGLGLRLIYFSYDVKMKEKGDIPEGYSVSREKKERFSLILESASTNQTSMYLCASSPPTPRGGRANVLTFGAGSRLTVL.

The V call is TRBV20-1, the J call TRBJ2-7, with 11 bases aligning to TRBD2. The CDR3 totals 14 residues. V trimming: 1 base; J trimming: 5 bases; junction bases outside the gene matches: 4. Germline lookup yields CDR1 DFQATT and CDR2 SNEGSKA (reference sequence). CDR3 amino acids: CSARGSGGGNEQYF. CDR3 nucleotide sequence: TGCAGTGCTAGAGGTAGCGGGGGGGGCAACGAGCAGTACTTC.

This clonotype showed up just a few times. The chain is built from TRBV15 and TRBJ2-1, with D hard to call. The germline V and J ends were trimmed by 0 bases and 6 bases, with 6 bases remaining between them. The CDR3 runs to 13 residues. Germline CDR1 and CDR2: LNHNV and YYDKDF (reference sequence). The CDR3 loop reads CATSRDRLNEQFF. The DNA for the CDR3 is TGTGCCACCAGCAGAGACCGCCTCAATGAGCAGTTCTTC.

The rearrangement joins TRBV28 to TRBJ1-2; 9 bases are a match to TRBD1. Germline lookup yields CDR1 MDHEN and CDR2 SYDVKM. Trimming cost V 5 bases and J 4 bases; bases outside gene matches: 8. The CDR3 contains 15 residues. CDR3 region: CASSPGDRVTYGYTF. CDR3 sequence (DNA): TGTGCCAGCAGTCCAGGGGACAGGGTTACCTATGGCTACACCTTC.

Only a few counts were recorded for this clonotype. This chain joins TRBV29-1 and TRBJ2-7; no clear D gene. Germline CDR1 and CDR2: SQVTM and ANQGSEA. Trimming shortened V by 4 bases and J by 4 bases, and 17 bases separated the two germline ends. The CDR3 is 14 residues long. The CDR3 bases are TGCAGCGTTGTGCTTACATTACGTGGTTACGAGCAGTACTTC. It codes for CSVVLTLRGYEQYF.